The sequence of this T cell receptor (beta chain) was determined in a study of blood T cells in healthy people across ages. Study-level background: Template switching captured about one barcoded beta molecule per two T cells.

PCR was performed a second time for roughly 7 to 12 cycles using a sample-barcoded 5' primer and a J-beta primer mix. Every sample returned 2.5 million or more CDR3-containing paired-end reads. TCRdb re-called the 5' RACE reads through MiXCR, storing one row per CDR3 protein. The sample gives 1.5 million to 2 million distinct CDR3 sequences, approximately 30% of which show up once; 7% to 9% is in the top ten. Trimming pared 1 base from V and 2 bases from J, leaving 15 bases between. The CDR3 spans 16 residues. From germline, CDR1 is DFQATT and CDR2 SNEGSKA (reference sequence). The clonotype comes from a woman aged 25-40 years in good health. The chain links TRBV20-1 to TRBJ1-5; D perhaps matches TRBD1 (6 bases). Sequences were obtained from blood. Here the CDR3 DNA reads TGCAGTGCTAGAGTCAGGGGACATGTTCGCAATCAGCCCCAGCATTTT. This translates into CSARVRGHVRNQPQHF.